One sample yielded the 2 T cell receptor beta chains listed below, sequenced in a study of read filtering for tumor transcriptome and immune sequencing. The library was built from around 0.4 ug RNA with molecular barcoded adaptors for alpha/delta and beta/gamma chains. TCRdb re-called the reads through MiXCR, storing one row per CDR3 protein. The table lists approximately 62,000 distinct CDR3 sequences, approximately 19% of them singletons. What was sequenced was a population of CD138-negative cells sorted from bone marrow. The receptors were gathered from a donor at least 40 years old with multiple myeloma.

This clonotype was recorded only once. This likely comes from a read error, as the CDR3 has no conserved phenylalanine or tryptophan at its end. The chain is built from TRBV20-1 and TRBJ1-2, with 7 bases lining up with TRBD1. J lost 5 bases, V lost 6 bases, and 9 bases had no gene match. Germline V gives CDR1 DFQATT, CDR2 SNEGSKA (reference sequence). CDR3 length equals 13 residues. Here the CDR3 DNA reads TGCAGTGCCCTGACAGGGATAGTGTATGGCTACACCTAC. It specifies CSALTGIVYGYTY.

This clonotype has a count of ten or more. CDR3 DNA sequence: TGTGCCAGCTCACCGGTAGCAGATACGCAGTATTTT. Its protein is CASSPVADTQYF. The rearrangement joins TRBV18 to TRBJ2-3; D unclear. Trimming removed 3 bases at V and 4 bases at J, with 5 bases between. The germline V gene encodes CDR1 KGHSH and CDR2 LQKENI. The CDR3 contains 12 residues.